These 19 T cell receptor beta chains were sequenced from one sample in a study of blood T cell repertoires in COVID-19. This table comes from immunoSEQ multiplex PCR, and its TCRdb copy is limited to in-frame clones, with some not included. The repertoire holds about 210,000 clones, with 82% as singletons. The sample was peripheral blood. These TCRs come from a woman aged 40 to 50 with acute or convalescent COVID-19.

For this clone: This sample includes further DNA sequences coding for the same CDR3. V usage is TRBV5-1 and J usage is TRBJ2-7, with D maybe TRBD1 (7 bases). This CDR3 is built from 15 residues. Germline CDR1 and CDR2: SGHRS and YFSETQ. V dropped 0 bases and J dropped 0 bases, with 10 bases sitting between them. Here the CDR3 DNA reads TGCGCCAGCAGCTTGGGCGGGACAGTCTCCTACGAGCAGTACTTC. Amino acid sequence: CASSLGGTVSYEQYF.

This clone was observed a handful of times. J is TRBJ1-3 and V is TRBV27; 9 bases align to TRBD1. This CDR3 comprises 14 residues. Germline V lookup: CDR1 MNHEY, CDR2 SMNVEV (reference sequence). The V and J ends lost 6 bases and 4 bases, in that order; junction bases with no gene match: 4. CDR3 sequence reads: CASRGTGPGNTIYF. The CDR3 nucleotides read TGTGCCAGCAGAGGGACAGGGCCAGGAAACACCATATATTTT.

The genes are TRBV11-2 and TRBJ2-1, with unresolved D. V was cut by 6 bases and J by 4 bases, with 13 bases left in between. This CDR3 comprises 14 residues. Looked up from germline, CDR1 is SGHAT and CDR2 is FQNNGV. The CDR3 coding sequence is TGTGCCAGCAGTATCCTTTCCCCTTACAATGAGCAGTTCTTC. Residues: CASSILSPYNEQFF.

This chain links TRBV24-1 with TRBJ1-2, with D possibly TRBD1 on 5 matching bases. Germline CDR1 is KGHDR and CDR2 is SFDVKD. This CDR3 has 14 amino acids. V was shortened by 3 bases and J by 8 bases, with 15 bases between the two germline ends. The CDR3 sequence is CATSDGPRGTGYTF. As DNA, the CDR3 is TGTGCCACCAGTGATGGCCCCCGGGGGACCGGCTACACCTTC.

This chain connects TRBV4-3 to TRBJ2-2; TRBD2 agrees at 13 bases. The CDR3 is made up of 16 amino acids. The J segment lost 5 bases and the V segment lost 3 bases, leaving 3 bases of the junction unmatched. Germline loops: CDR1 LGHNA, CDR2 YSLEER. CDR3 in DNA: TGCGCCAGCAGCCAGTCGACTAGCGGGAGGACCGGGGAGCTGTTTTTT. This encodes CASSQSTSGRTGELFF.

This sequence joins TRBV7-3 and TRBJ2-1; 13 nucleotides align to TRBD2. The CDR3 is 15 residues long. After removal of 5 bases from V and 4 bases from J, the junction contained 2 bases not matched to a gene. From germline, CDR1 is SGHTA and CDR2 FQGTGA. The CDR3 region is CASSPTSGGYNEQFF. The CDR3 coding sequence is TGTGCCAGCAGCCCGACTAGCGGGGGGTACAATGAGCAGTTCTTC. The variable domain in full, completed from reference TRBV7-3 and TRBJ2-1, reads GAGVSQTPSNKVTEKGKYVELRCDPISGHTALYWYRQSLGQGPEFLIYFQGTGAADDSGLPNDRFFAVRPEGSVSTLKIQRTERGDSAVYLCASSPTSGGYNEQFFGPGTRLTVL.

The chain combines TRBV5-1 with TRBJ2-7; 13 nucleotides line up with TRBD2. CDR3 size: 16 residues. CDR1 SGHRS and CDR2 YFSETQ come from the germline V gene. V lost 0 bases to trimming and J lost 6 bases; unmatched junction nucleotides: 6. CDR3 sequence reads: CASSLVGLAGVGEQYF. For the CDR3, the DNA is TGCGCCAGCAGCTTGGTAGGACTAGCGGGAGTGGGCGAGCAGTACTTC.

The chain is built from TRBV25-1 and TRBJ1-1; 9 nucleotides line up with TRBD1. The trim removed 5 bases at V and 8 bases at J, leaving 6 bases unmatched. Germline V gives CDR1 MGHDK, CDR2 SYGVNS. The CDR3 covers 13 residues. CDR3 in DNA: TGTGCCAGCAGTAAAGGACAGGGGACAGAAGCTTTCTTT. It is translated as CASSKGQGTEAFF. The full variable domain, rest sourced from reference TRBV25-1 and TRBJ1-1, is EADIYQTPRYLVIGTGKKITLECSQTMGHDKMYWYQQDPGMELHLIHYSYGVNSTEKGDLSSESTVSRIRTEHFPLTLESARPSHTSQYLCASSKGQGTEAFFGQGTRLTVV.

This sequence joins TRBV29-1 and TRBJ1-2; D not certain. This CDR3 comprises 12 residues. The germline V gene encodes CDR1 SQVTM and CDR2 ANQGSEA. Trimming pared 1 base from V and 5 bases from J, leaving 8 bases between. CDR3 protein: CSVEGPEYGYTF. The CDR3 coding sequence is TGCAGCGTTGAAGGTCCTGAGTATGGCTACACCTTC.

The chain combines TRBV7-9 with TRBJ2-2; D remains unclear. The germline V gene encodes CDR1 SEHNR and CDR2 FQNEAQ (reference sequence). The CDR3 sequence is 12 residues long. Trimming shortened V by 6 bases and J by 9 bases, and 11 bases separated the two germline ends. This CDR3 reads CASRPYRWELFF. CDR3 DNA sequence: TGTGCCAGCAGGCCCTATAGATGGGAGCTGTTTTTT. The full variable domain, with the rest looked up from reference TRBV7-9 and TRBJ2-2, is DTGVSQNPRHKITKRGQNVTFRCDPISEHNRLYWYRQTLGQGPEFLTYFQNEAQLEKSRLLSDRFSAERPKGSFSTLEIQRTEQGDSAMYLCASRPYRWELFFGEGSRLTVL.

This rearrangement joins TRBV5-1 to TRBJ2-1; TRBD1 might be the D (5 bases). V lost 4 bases to trimming and J lost 0 bases, with 14 bases between them. The CDR3 has 16 residues. Germline V CDR1 and CDR2: SGHRS, YFSETQ. The CDR3 spells CASSGMGRSSYNEQFF. For the CDR3, the DNA is TGCGCCAGCAGCGGCATGGGGCGTAGCTCCTACAATGAGCAGTTCTTC.

The chain couples TRBV28 to TRBJ2-1; 14 positions agree with TRBD2. Germline CDR1 is MDHEN and CDR2 is SYDVKM. Losses at the gene ends were 2 bases for V and 9 bases for J; bases not matched to a gene: 9. There are 17 residues in the CDR3. CDR3 region: CASSLGGLAGVWGEQFF. In nucleotides, the CDR3 is TGTGCCAGCAGTTTAGGGGGACTAGCGGGAGTCTGGGGTGAGCAGTTCTTC.

V usage is TRBV19 and J usage is TRBJ2-2; TRBD2 aligns across 10 bases. In germline, CDR1 is LNHDA, CDR2 SQIVND (reference sequence). Trimming cost V 6 bases and J 5 bases; bases outside gene matches: 6. The CDR3 extends over 15 amino acids. CDR3 loop: CASREAGGSTGELFF. As DNA, the CDR3 is TGTGCCAGTAGGGAAGCGGGAGGGAGTACCGGGGAGCTGTTTTTT.

The table lists this clone with a few counts. The chain is built from TRBV5-1 and TRBJ2-3; D is perhaps TRBD1 (5 bases). Trimming stripped 4 bases from V and 3 bases from J, with 18 bases between. CDR3 length: 16 amino acids. Germline lookup yields CDR1 SGHRS and CDR2 YFSETQ. For the CDR3, the DNA is TGCGCCAGCAGCCTGAACGGCAGGGCTGCTACAGATACGCAGTATTTT. Protein product: CASSLNGRAATDTQYF.

V gene TRBV18 combines with J gene TRBJ2-7; the match to TRBD1 covers 9 bases. CDR1 is KGHSH and CDR2 is LQKENI in the germline V gene. The CDR3 is 15 residues long. V lost 2 bases to trimming and J lost 1 base; unmatched junction nucleotides: 3. The CDR3 sequence is CASSPGTGNSYEQYF. The CDR3, as DNA: TGTGCCAGCTCACCAGGGACAGGGAATTCCTACGAGCAGTACTTC.

V is TRBV21-1 and J is TRBJ1-3; the table's D call TRBD1 went unverified against the DNA. TRBV21-1 is deemed a pseudogene. The CDR3 is 21 amino acids. The CDR3 DNA follows: TGTGCCAGCAGCCTGGGAAAGGGGTTAAGCGTCCACGTAACCTCTGGAAACACCATATATTTT. As protein: CASSLGKGLSVHVTSGNTIYF.

The chain is built from TRBV6-1 and TRBJ2-4, with TRBD1 matching 8 bases. The CDR3 is 16 residues long. J lost 4 bases, V lost 0 bases, and 5 bases had no gene match. CDR1 and CDR2 (germline): MNHNS, SASEGT. DNA for the CDR3: TGTGCCAGCAGTGAAGCTCTGACAGGGGCAAAAAACATTCAGTACTTC. Its protein is CASSEALTGAKNIQYF.

This clone was counted once. This chain uses TRBV27 with TRBJ1-1; D is unclear. From germline, CDR1 is MNHEY and CDR2 SMNVEV (reference sequence). This CDR3 is built from 13 residues. Trimming shortened V by 3 bases and J by 5 bases, and 10 bases separated the two germline ends. The CDR3: CASSFGVRTEAFF. CDR3 in DNA: TGTGCCAGCAGTTTCGGGGTCAGGACTGAAGCTTTCTTT.

The chain links TRBV7-9 to TRBJ1-1; D ambiguous. Germline CDR1 reads SEHNR; CDR2 reads FQNEAQ (reference sequence). The CDR3 has 12 amino acids. Between the trimmed V and J ends, which lost 1 base and 6 bases, there was a span of 6 bases. The CDR3 coding sequence is TGTGCCAGCAGCTTAGGCGGGTCTGAAGCTTTCTTT. It specifies CASSLGGSEAFF.